Included here is one T cell receptor (beta chain) sequence, with context. Germline-derived CDR1 and CDR2 are SGHRS and YFSETQ. J was trimmed by 3 bases and V by 2 bases; bases with no gene match: 4. The CDR3 totals 15 residues. The data are from a study of glioma-infiltrating T cells after dendritic cell vaccination. Profiling relied on immunoSEQ multiplex PCR, and the TCRdb table lists in-frame clones only, not all of them. This sample has about 90,000 clones, with about 84% found just once. The source was blood, collected before dendritic cell vaccination. The sequence came from a human donor with glioblastoma. J is TRBJ1-3 and V is TRBV5-1; 8 bases fit TRBD1. This chain's CDR3 is CASSFNTGGGNTIYF. CDR3 bases: TGCGCCAGCAGCTTTAACACAGGGGGTGGAAACACCATATATTTT.